This T cell receptor (beta chain) emerged from a study of blood T cell repertoires in COVID-19. Sequencing was performed with immunoSEQ multiplex PCR; in TCRdb, only in-frame clones are kept and a portion is missing. Of about 130,000 clones detected, 60% to 80% appear once; the ten largest clones hold 1.5% to 2%. The CDR3 has 15 residues. The germline gives CDR1 SGHAT, CDR2 FQNNGV. Trimming left V 5 bases short and J 0 bases short, with 11 bases between. Sequencing was carried out using peripheral blood. The TCR sequence derives from an older woman with acute or convalescent COVID-19. The V call is TRBV11-2, the J call TRBJ1-3; D perhaps matches TRBD1 (5 bases). This CDR3 reads CASSKFGGSGNTIYF. The DNA for the CDR3 is TGTGCCAGCAGCAAATTCGGGGGCTCTGGAAACACCATATATTTT.